In its sample, the clone carrying this TCR beta chain was seen many times. The antigen is not known. These data come from a study of T cell repertoires in cytomegalovirus infection. Study details: It can be stated that public TCR beta signatures indicated CMV infection as well as a matching HLA type.

Regarding the study as a whole: CMV carriers with the relevant HLA were identified by cumulative public TCR beta family frequency. Clonotype analysis showed dominance of the ex vivo response by HLA-C-restricted CMV-specific TCR beta clonotypes.

Germline lookup yields CDR1 MNHNS and CDR2 SASEGT. The CDR3 runs 14 residues. V was shortened by 3 bases and J by 4 bases, with 11 bases between the two germline ends. TCRdb reprocessed the reads via MiXCR and lists one record per CDR3 protein. Of a few hundred thousand distinct CDR3 sequences listed, about 17% were seen once; the top ten hold approximately 12%. Input material: PBMCs. The V gene is TRBV6-1, the J gene TRBJ2-3, with D perhaps being TRBD1 or TRBD2 (7 bases each). The source of this sequence is a human donor in good health (CMV status not recorded). Some clones in this sample may be carry-over from other donors' samples. CDR3 DNA sequence: TGTGCCAGCAGTGATCAGGGGGGGGCAGATACGCAGTATTTT. Translated, it gives CASSDQGGADTQYF.